Given below is one T cell receptor beta chain in context. Its specificity is not known. This sample was taken from a study of CD8+CD57+ T cells in acquired aplastic anemia. Across the whole study: Average DNA yield from sorted CD4+ and CD8+ cells was 3.2 ug. Healthy donors yielded 8.5 million to 13 million CD4+ cell reads on average.

Regarding the study as a whole: The same twenty-nine CD8+ CDR3 sequences occurred in patients and in controls.

The CDR3 runs 14 residues. Per germline, CDR1 MGHDK and CDR2 SYGVNS. Trimming left V 6 bases short and J 2 bases short, with 14 bases between. TCR beta VDJ combinations and CDR3 sequences were profiled from genomic DNA. TCRdb independently ran MiXCR on the reads; one entry per CDR3 protein. The sample contains roughly 63,000 distinct CDR3 sequences, roughly half of which appear only once. This TCR was recovered from a human donor in good health, serving as a control. This chain links TRBV25-1 with TRBJ2-7, with D perhaps TRBD2 (6 bases). The sample comprised sorted CD4+, CD8+, or CD8+CD57+ T cells (not recorded which) from PBMCs. The CDR3 bases are TGTGCCAGCAGCGTTGGCGCGGGGCCCTACGAGCAGTACTTC. Translating it yields CASSVGAGPYEQYF.